Below are 4 T cell receptor beta chains sequenced from a single sample in a study of regulatory T cells in long-lasting Graves disease. Construction of TCR beta libraries relied on iRepertoire HTBI primers and on Arm-PCR targeting CDR3 regions. MiXCR, applied by TCRdb to the multiplex PCR reads, yields one record per CDR3 protein. Seen here are about 540,000 distinct CDR3 sequences, approximately 13% observed once, and the top ten hold roughly a tenth. Time point here: newly diagnosed GD, antithyroid drugs for less than 3 months. Extracted PBMC RNA gave rise to the TCR library. The same sample was also studied in work on T cells in Graves' hyperthyroidism and ophthalmopathy.

The sequencing used peripheral blood mononuclear cells (PBMCs), collected at new diagnosis, from a patient treated with antithyroid drugs. The receptors were sampled from a man aged 25 to 45 with Graves disease.

The V and J genes are TRBV18 and TRBJ1-1, with TRBD1 matching 9 bases. After removal of 3 bases from V and 4 bases from J, the junction contained 12 bases not matched to a gene. CDR3 length equals 17 residues. Germline V gene lookup returns CDR1 KGHSH and CDR2 LQKENI. The CDR3 reads CASSPATGGLRSTEAFF. The CDR3 DNA is TGTGCCAGCTCACCGGCTACAGGGGGCCTACGAAGCACTGAAGCTTTCTTT.

The sample holds many counts of this clonotype. The chain employs TRBV20-1 and TRBJ2-1; perhaps TRBD2 as D (6 bases). V lost 1 base and J lost 8, with 18 bases in between. The CDR3 sequence is 15 residues long. Germline CDR1 and CDR2: DFQATT and SNEGSKA (reference sequence). This CDR3 is CSARAPGGPIHEQFF. CDR3 bases: TGCAGTGCTAGAGCCCCCGGAGGGCCAATCCATGAGCAGTTCTTC.

This clonotype was seen at least ten times. The rearrangement uses TRBV19 and TRBJ2-3; D is uncertain. V lost 11 bases and J 6 bases, leaving 21 bases between the germline ends. The length of the CDR3 is 14 residues. The germline V gene encodes CDR1 LNHDA and CDR2 SQIVND (reference sequence). The CDR3 DNA reads as TGTGCCTCTCAAGTTCACGTCAGCGCGGATACGCAGTATTTT. The encoded protein is CASQVHVSADTQYF.

V and J are TRBV6-1 and TRBJ2-7; D may be TRBD1 or TRBD2 (5 bases each). Germline loops: CDR1 MNHNS, CDR2 SASEGT. The CDR3 has 13 amino acids. The V end lost 6 bases, the J end lost 4 bases, and 13 bases lay between the germline ends. CDR3 residues: CASRKGRTYEQYF. The CDR3 DNA reads as TGTGCCAGCAGGAAGGGACGGACTTACGAGCAGTACTTC.